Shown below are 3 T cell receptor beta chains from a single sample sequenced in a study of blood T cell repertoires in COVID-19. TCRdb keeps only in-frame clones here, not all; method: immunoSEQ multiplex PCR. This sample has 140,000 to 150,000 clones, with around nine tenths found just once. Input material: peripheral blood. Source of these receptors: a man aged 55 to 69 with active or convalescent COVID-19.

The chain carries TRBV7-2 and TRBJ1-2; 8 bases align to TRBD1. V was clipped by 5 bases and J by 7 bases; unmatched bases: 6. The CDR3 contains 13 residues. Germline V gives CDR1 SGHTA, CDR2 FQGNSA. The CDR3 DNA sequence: TGTGCCAGCAGCCATCCAGGGGGCAGTGGCTACACCTTC. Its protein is CASSHPGGSGYTF.

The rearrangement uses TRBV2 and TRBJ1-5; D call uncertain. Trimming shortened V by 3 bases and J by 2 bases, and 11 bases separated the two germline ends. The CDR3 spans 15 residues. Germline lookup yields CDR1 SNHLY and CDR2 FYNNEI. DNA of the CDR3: TGTGCCAGCAGTGAGACGGGATTGCGCAATCAGCCCCAGCATTTT. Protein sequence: CASSETGLRNQPQHF. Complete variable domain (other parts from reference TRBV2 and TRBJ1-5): EPEVTQTPSHQVTQMGQEVILRCVPISNHLYFYWYRQILGQKVEFLVSFYNNEISEKSEIFDDQFSVERPDGSNFTLKIRSTKLEDSAMYFCASSETGLRNQPQHFGDGTRLSIL.

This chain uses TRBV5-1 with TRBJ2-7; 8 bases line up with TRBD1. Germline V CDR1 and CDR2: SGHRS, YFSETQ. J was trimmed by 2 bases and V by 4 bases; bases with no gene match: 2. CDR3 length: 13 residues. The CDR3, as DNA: TGCGCCAGCAGCGGACAGGGCACCTACGAGCAGTACTTC. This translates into CASSGQGTYEQYF.